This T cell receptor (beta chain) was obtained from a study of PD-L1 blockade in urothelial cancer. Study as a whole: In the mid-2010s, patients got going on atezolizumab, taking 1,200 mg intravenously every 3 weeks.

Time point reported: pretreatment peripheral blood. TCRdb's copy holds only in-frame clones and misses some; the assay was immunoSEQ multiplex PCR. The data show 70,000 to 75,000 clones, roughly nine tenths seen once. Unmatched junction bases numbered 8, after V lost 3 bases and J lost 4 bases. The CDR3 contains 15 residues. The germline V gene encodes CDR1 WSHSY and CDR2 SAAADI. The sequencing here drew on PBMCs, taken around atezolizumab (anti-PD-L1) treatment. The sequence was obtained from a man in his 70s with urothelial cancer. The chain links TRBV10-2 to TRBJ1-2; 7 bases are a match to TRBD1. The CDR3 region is CASSDVRDSRYGYTF. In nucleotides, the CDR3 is TGCGCCAGCAGTGACGTCCGGGACAGCCGCTATGGCTACACCTTC.